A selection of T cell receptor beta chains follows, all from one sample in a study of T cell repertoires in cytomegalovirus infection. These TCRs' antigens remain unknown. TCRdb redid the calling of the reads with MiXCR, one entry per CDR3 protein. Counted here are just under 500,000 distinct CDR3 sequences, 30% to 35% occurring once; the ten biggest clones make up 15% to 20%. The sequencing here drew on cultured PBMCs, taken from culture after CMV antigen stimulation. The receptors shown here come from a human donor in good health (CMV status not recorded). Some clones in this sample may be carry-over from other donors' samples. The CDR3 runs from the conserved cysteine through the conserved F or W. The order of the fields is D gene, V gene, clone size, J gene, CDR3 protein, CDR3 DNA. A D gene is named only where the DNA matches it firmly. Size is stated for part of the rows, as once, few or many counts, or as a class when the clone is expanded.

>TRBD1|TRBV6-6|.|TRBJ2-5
CASSGQGATLGSQETQYF
TGTGCCAGCAGCGGACAGGGGGCGACGCTAGGATCCCAAGAGACCCAGTACTTC
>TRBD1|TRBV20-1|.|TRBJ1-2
CSARGTGFYGYTF
TGCAGTGCTAGGGGGACAGGATTCTATGGCTACACCTTC
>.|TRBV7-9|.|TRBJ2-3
CASSFLATDTQYF
TGTGCCAGCAGCTTTTTGGCGACAGATACGCAGTATTTT
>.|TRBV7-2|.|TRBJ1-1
CASSLGVSNTEAFF
TGTGCCAGCAGCTTAGGAGTCTCAAACACTGAAGCTTTCTTT
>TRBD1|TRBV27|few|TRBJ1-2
CASSRGQGAISYGYTF
TGTGCCAGCAGCAGAGGACAGGGGGCGATTTCCTATGGCTACACCTTC
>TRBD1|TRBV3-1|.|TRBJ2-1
CASSQGAAGGNEQFF
TGTGCCAGCAGCCAAGGCGCCGCAGGGGGCAATGAGCAGTTCTTC
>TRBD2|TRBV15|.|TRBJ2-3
CATSSGLAGGRDTQYF
TGTGCCACCAGCAGCGGACTAGCGGGAGGAAGGGATACGCAGTATTTT
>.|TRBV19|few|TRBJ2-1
CASSIEGIHEQFF
TGTGCCAGTAGTATAGAAGGGATCCATGAGCAGTTCTTC
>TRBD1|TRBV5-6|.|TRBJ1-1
CASSFFDRGNTEAFF
TGTGCCAGCAGCTTTTTTGACAGGGGGAACACTGAAGCTTTCTTT
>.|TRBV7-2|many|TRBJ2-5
CASSLNPQQTETQYF
TGTGCCAGCAGCTTAAATCCCCAACAGACCGAGACCCAGTACTTC
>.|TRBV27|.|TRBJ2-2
CASRLQGAGELFF
TGTGCCAGCAGACTACAGGGTGCCGGGGAGCTGTTTTTT
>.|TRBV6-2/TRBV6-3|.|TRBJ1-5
CASSYPNNQPQHF
TGTGCCAGCAGTTACCCCAACAATCAGCCCCAGCATTTT
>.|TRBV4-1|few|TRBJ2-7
CASSPESPGLRTWEQYF
TGCGCCAGCAGCCCAGAGTCGCCGGGACTCCGCACCTGGGAGCAGTACTTC
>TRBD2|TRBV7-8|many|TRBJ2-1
CASSIDRTSGYNEQFF
TGTGCCAGCAGCATCGATAGGACTAGCGGCTACAATGAGCAGTTCTTC
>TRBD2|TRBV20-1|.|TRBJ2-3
CSALAGYSTDTQYF
TGCAGTGCGTTAGCGGGATATTCAACCGATACGCAGTATTTT
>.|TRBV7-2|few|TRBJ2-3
CASRGPVSTDTQYF
TGTGCCAGCAGGGGCCCAGTTAGCACAGATACGCAGTATTTT
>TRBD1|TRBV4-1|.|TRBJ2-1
CASSLGTGLRDEQFF
TGCGCCAGCAGTCTTGGGACAGGGTTAAGAGATGAGCAGTTCTTC
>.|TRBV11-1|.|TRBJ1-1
CASSPAGVNTEAFF
TGTGCCAGCAGCCCCGCCGGGGTGAACACTGAAGCTTTCTTT
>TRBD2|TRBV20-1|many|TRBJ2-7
CSARAVAGDYEQYF
TGCAGTGCTAGAGCTGTAGCGGGAGACTACGAGCAGTACTTC
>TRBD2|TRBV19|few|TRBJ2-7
CASSMSRTSGTYEQYF
TGTGCCAGTAGTATGTCGAGGACTAGCGGGACCTACGAGCAGTACTTC
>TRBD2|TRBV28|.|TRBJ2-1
CASSGEGRNEQFF
TGTGCCAGCAGTGGGGAGGGCCGAAATGAGCAGTTCTTC
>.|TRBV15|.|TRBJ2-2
CATKVGSTGELFF
TGTGCCACCAAGGTCGGGTCAACCGGGGAGCTGTTTTTT
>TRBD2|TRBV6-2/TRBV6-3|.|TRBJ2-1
CASSLLAGTNNEQFF
TGTGCCAGCAGTTTGCTAGCGGGAACAAACAATGAGCAGTTCTTC
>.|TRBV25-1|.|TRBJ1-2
CASSEPGSNYGYTF
TGTGCCAGCAGTGAACCCGGATCTAACTATGGCTACACCTTC
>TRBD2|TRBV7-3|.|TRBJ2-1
CASSFTREENEQFF
TGTGCCAGCAGCTTTACCCGGGAGGAAAATGAGCAGTTCTTC
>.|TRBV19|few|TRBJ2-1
CASSMGSSGYNEQFF
TGTGCCAGTAGTATGGGGTCGTCAGGGTACAATGAGCAGTTCTTC
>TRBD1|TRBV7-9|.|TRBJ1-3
CASSSDPSTGVTIYF
TGTGCCAGCAGCTCCGATCCTTCGACAGGGGTCACCATATATTTT
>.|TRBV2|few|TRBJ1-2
CASRYQPTAYGYTF
TGTGCCAGCAGGTACCAGCCAACCGCCTATGGCTACACCTTC
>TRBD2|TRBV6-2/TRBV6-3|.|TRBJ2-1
CASSYLTKLAGSNEQFF
TGTGCCAGCAGTTACCTCACTAAACTAGCGGGGAGTAATGAGCAGTTCTTC
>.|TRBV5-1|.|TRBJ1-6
CASSLRSGTEDSNSPLHF
TGCGCCAGCAGCTTGCGCTCCGGTACGGAGGACAGTAATTCACCCCTCCACTTT
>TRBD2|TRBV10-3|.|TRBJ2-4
CAISTGLAGLKNIQYF
TGTGCCATCAGTACGGGACTAGCGGGACTCAAAAACATTCAGTACTTC
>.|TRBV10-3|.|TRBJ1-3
CAISDSAGRNTIYF
TGTGCCATCAGTGACAGCGCGGGTCGGAACACCATATATTTT
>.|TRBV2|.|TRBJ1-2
CASSGDDSYGYTF
TGTGCCAGCAGTGGAGATGACTCCTATGGCTACACCTTC
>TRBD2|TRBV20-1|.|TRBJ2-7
CSARLLAGAIEQYF
TGCAGTGCTAGGTTACTAGCGGGAGCCATCGAGCAGTACTTC
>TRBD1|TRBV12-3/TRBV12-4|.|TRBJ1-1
CASRWTGGATEAFF
TGTGCCAGCAGATGGACAGGTGGGGCCACTGAAGCTTTCTTT
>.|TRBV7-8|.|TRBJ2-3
CASSTQGGLTSTDTQYF
TGTGCCAGCAGCACGCAGGGCGGGCTCACTAGCACAGATACGCAGTATTTT
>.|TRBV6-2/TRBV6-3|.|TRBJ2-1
CASSTDDNEQFF
TGTGCCAGCAGCACTGATGACAATGAGCAGTTCTTC
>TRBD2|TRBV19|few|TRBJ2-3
CASTPEREGWSGTDTQYF
TGTGCCAGTACTCCGGAGCGGGAGGGGTGGAGCGGCACAGATACGCAGTATTTT
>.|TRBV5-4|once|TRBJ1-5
CASSLAGGFPRQPQHF
TGTGCCAGCAGCTTGGCCGGGGGCTTTCCCCGTCAGCCCCAGCATTTT
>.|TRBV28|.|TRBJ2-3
CASSLEWTGGSSTDTQYF
TGTGCCAGCAGTTTGGAGTGGACGGGGGGCTCTAGCACAGATACGCAGTATTTT
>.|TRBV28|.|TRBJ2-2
CASIERGTANTGELFF
TGTGCCAGCATCGAACGCGGAACTGCGAACACCGGGGAGCTGTTTTTT
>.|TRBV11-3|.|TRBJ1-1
CASCPEGGTEAFF
TGTGCCAGCTGTCCTGAGGGCGGCACTGAAGCTTTCTTT
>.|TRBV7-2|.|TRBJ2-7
CASSIQGAAGDPYEQYF
TGTGCCAGCAGCATACAGGGGGCAGCGGGAGACCCCTACGAGCAGTACTTC
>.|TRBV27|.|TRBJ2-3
CAIGTGETDTQYF
TGTGCCATCGGGACGGGGGAAACAGATACGCAGTATTTT
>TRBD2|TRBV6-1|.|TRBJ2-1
CASSLKRGSSYNEQFF
TGTGCCAGCAGTCTAAAGCGGGGGAGCTCCTACAATGAGCAGTTCTTC
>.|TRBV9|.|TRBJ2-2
CASSASPGTGELFF
TGTGCCAGCAGCGCGTCACCAGGGACCGGGGAGCTGTTTTTT
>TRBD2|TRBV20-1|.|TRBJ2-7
CSATPGTSGRASYEQYF
TGCAGTGCCACGCCCGGGACTAGCGGGAGGGCCAGCTACGAGCAGTACTTC
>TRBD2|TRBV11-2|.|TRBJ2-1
CASSKYRVTVGTSGRRFYNEQFF
TGTGCCAGCAGCAAATACAGGGTGACGGTTGGGACTAGCGGGAGGAGGTTCTACAATGAGCAGTTCTTC
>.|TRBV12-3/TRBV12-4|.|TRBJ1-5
CASSQDTWTVNNQPQHF
TGTGCCAGCAGTCAAGATACCTGGACGGTGAACAATCAGCCCCAGCATTTT
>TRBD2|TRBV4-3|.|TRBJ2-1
CASSRALAGENYNEQFF
TGCGCCAGCAGCCGAGCACTAGCGGGGGAAAACTACAATGAGCAGTTCTTC
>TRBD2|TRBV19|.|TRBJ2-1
CASRGLAWGGSYNEQFF
TGTGCCAGTAGGGGCTTAGCGTGGGGGGGATCCTACAATGAGCAGTTCTTC
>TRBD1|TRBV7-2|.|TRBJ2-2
CASGRQGGTGELFF
TGTGCCAGCGGGAGACAGGGGGGAACCGGGGAGCTGTTTTTT
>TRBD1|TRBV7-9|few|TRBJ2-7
CASSLGDRGLRDEQYF
TGTGCCAGCAGCTTAGGCGACAGGGGCCTGAGGGACGAGCAGTACTTC
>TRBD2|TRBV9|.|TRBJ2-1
CASSVGSGRINEQFF
TGTGCCAGCAGCGTAGGTTCCGGGAGGATCAATGAGCAGTTCTTC
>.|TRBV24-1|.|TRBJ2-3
CATSAADTQYF
TGTGCCACCAGTGCGGCAGATACGCAGTATTTT
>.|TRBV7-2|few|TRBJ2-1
CASSAGRSSGDEQFF
TGTGCCAGCAGCGCCGGTAGGTCCTCGGGCGATGAGCAGTTCTTC
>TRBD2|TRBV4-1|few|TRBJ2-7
CASSQGGGTSMAYEQYF
TGCGCCAGCAGCCAAGGGGGAGGGACTTCTATGGCCTACGAGCAGTACTTC
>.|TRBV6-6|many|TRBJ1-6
CASSTSQGSNSPLHF
TGTGCCAGCAGTACATCGCAGGGGAGCAATTCACCCCTCCACTTT
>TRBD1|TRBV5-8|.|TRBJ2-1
CASSLRDRTYNEQFF
TGTGCCAGCAGCCTCCGGGACAGAACATACAATGAGCAGTTCTTC
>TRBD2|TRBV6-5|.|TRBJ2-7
CASRPLGEGSYEQYF
TGTGCCAGCAGGCCTCTGGGGGAGGGGTCCTACGAGCAGTACTTC